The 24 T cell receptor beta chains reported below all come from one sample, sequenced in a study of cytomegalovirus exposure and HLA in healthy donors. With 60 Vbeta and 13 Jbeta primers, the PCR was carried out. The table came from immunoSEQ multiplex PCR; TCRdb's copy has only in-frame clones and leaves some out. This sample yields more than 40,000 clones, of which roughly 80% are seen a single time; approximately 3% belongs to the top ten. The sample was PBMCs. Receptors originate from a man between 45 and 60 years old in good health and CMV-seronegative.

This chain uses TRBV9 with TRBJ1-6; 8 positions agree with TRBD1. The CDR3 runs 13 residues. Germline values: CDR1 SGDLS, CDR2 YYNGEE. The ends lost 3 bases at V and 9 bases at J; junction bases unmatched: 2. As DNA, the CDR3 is TGTGCCAGCAGCGCTGACAGGGGTTCACCCCTCCACTTT. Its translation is CASSADRGSPLHF. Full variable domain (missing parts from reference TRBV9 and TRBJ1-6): DSGVTQTPKHLITATGQRVTLRCSPRSGDLSVYWYQQSLDQGLQFLIQYYNGEERAKGNILERFSAQQFPDLHSELNLSSLELGDSALYFCASSADRGSPLHFGNGTRLTVT.

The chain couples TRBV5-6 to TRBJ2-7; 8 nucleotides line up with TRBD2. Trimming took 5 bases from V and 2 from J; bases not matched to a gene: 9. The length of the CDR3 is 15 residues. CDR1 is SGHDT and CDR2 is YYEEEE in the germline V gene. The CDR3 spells CASSDLAGIAYEQYF. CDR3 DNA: TGTGCCAGCAGTGACCTAGCGGGTATAGCCTACGAGCAGTACTTC.

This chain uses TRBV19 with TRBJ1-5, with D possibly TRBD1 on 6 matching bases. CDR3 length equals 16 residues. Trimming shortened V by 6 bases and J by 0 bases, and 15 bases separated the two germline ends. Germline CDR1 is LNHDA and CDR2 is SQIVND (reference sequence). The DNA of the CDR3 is TGTGCCAGTAGCCCCCGAAGAGGGGGTAGCAATCAGCCCCAGCATTTT. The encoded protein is CASSPRRGGSNQPQHF.

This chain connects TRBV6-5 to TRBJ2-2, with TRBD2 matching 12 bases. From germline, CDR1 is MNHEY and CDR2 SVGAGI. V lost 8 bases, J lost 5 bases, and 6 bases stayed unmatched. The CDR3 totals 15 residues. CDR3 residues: CASFSSGRVTGELFF. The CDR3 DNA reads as TGTGCCAGCTTCTCTAGCGGGAGGGTAACCGGGGAGCTGTTTTTT.

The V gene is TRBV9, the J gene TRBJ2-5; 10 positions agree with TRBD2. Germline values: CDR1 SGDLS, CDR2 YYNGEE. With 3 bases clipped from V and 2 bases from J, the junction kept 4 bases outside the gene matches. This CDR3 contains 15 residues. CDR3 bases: TGTGCCAGCAGCGGATTAGCGGGGGGACAAGAGACCCAGTACTTC. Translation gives CASSGLAGGQETQYF.

CDR3 in amino acids: CASSSSYLTSVSYNEQFF. CDR3 nucleotides: TGTGCCAGTAGTTCCTCTTACTTAACTAGCGTCTCCTACAATGAGCAGTTCTTC. The chain joins TRBV19 to TRBJ2-1, with TRBD2 identical over 7 bases. CDR3 length: 18 amino acids. V lost 5 bases and J lost 0; bases outside the gene matches: 13. Looked up from germline, CDR1 is LNHDA and CDR2 is SQIVND (reference sequence).

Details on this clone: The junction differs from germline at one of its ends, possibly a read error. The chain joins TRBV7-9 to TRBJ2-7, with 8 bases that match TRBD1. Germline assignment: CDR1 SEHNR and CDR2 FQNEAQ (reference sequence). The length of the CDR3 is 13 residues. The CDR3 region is CSSSLATGEEQYF. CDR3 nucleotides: TGTTCCAGCAGCTTAGCGACAGGGGAGGAGCAGTACTTC.

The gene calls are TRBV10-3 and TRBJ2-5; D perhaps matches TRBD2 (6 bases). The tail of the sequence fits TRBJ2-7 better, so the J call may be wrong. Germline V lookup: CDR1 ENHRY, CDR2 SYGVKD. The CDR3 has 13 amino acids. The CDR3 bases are TGTGCCATCAGTGATATAGCGGCCTACGAGCAGTACTTC. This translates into CAISDIAAYEQYF.

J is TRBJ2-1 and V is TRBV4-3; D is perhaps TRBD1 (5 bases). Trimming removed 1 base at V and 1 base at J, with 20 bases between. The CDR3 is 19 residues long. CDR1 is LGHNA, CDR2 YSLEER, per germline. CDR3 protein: CASSQAGYRTSVSYNEQFF. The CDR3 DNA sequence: TGCGCCAGCAGCCAAGCTGGGTACAGGACAAGTGTTTCCTACAATGAGCAGTTCTTC.

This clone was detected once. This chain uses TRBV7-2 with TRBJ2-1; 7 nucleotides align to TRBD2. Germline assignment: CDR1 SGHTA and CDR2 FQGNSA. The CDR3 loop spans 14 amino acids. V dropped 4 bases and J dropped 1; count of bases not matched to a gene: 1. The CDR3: CASSWGGSYNEQFF. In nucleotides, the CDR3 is TGTGCCAGCAGCTGGGGGGGGTCCTACAATGAGCAGTTCTTC. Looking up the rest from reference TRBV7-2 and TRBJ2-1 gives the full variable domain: GAGVSQSPSNKVTEKGKDVELRCDPISGHTALYWYRQSLGQGLEFLIYFQGNSAPDKSGLPSDRFSAERTGGSVSTLTIQRTQQEDSAVYLCASSWGGSYNEQFFGPGTRLTVL.

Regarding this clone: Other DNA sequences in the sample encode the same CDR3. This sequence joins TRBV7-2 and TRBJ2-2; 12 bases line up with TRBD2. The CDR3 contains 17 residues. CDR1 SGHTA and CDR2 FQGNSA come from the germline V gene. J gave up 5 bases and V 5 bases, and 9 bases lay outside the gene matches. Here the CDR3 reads CASSPLAGGPGTGELFF. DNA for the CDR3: TGTGCCAGCAGCCCTCTAGCGGGAGGGCCCGGTACCGGGGAGCTGTTTTTT.

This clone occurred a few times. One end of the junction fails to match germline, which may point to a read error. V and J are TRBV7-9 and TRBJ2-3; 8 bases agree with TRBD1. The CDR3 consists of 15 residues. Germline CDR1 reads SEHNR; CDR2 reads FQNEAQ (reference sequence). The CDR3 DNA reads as TGTTCCAGCAGCTCCGACAGGGGTCACACAGATACGCAGTATTTT. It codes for CSSSSDRGHTDTQYF.

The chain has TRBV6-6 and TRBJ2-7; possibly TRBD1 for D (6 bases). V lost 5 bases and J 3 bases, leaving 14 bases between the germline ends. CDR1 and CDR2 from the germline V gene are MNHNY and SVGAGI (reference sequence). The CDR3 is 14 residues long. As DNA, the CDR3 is TGTGCCAGCAGTGACCTAGGACAGATCTACGAGCAGTACTTC. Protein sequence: CASSDLGQIYEQYF.

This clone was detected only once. This CDR3 reads CASSFPFRVSTDTQYF. The CDR3 DNA reads as TGTGCCAGCAGTTTCCCCTTCCGGGTTAGCACAGATACGCAGTATTTT. The chain joins TRBV28 to TRBJ2-3, with D hard to call. This CDR3 spans 16 amino acids. Germline CDR1 reads MDHEN; CDR2 reads SYDVKM. V dropped 3 bases and J dropped 0 bases, with 13 bases sitting between them. The variable domain in full, completed from reference TRBV28 and TRBJ2-3, reads DVKVTQSSRYLVKRTGEKVFLECVQDMDHENMFWYRQDPGLGLRLIYFSYDVKMKEKGDIPEGYSVSREKKERFSLILESASTNQTSMYLCASSFPFRVSTDTQYFGPGTRLTVL.

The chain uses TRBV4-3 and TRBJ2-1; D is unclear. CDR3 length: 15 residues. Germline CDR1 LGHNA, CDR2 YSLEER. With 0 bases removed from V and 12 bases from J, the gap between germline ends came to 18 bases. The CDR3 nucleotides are TGCGCCAGCAGCCAAGATCCGGGTACCCGCACGTGGCAGTTCTTC. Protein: CASSQDPGTRTWQFF.

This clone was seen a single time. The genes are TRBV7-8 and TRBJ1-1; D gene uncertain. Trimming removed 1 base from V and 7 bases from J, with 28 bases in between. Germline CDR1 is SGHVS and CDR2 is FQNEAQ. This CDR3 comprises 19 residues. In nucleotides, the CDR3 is TGTGCCAGCAGCTTAGGGTCCCCGCTTAACCTAAACTTAGATGATGAAGCTTTCTTT. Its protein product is CASSLGSPLNLNLDDEAFF.

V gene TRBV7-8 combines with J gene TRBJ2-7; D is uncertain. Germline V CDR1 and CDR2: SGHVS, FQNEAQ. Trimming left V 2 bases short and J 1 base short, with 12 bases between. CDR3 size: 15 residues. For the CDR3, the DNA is TGTGCCAGCAGCTTAAATAACGGGTTGTCCTACGAGCAGTACTTC. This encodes CASSLNNGLSYEQYF.

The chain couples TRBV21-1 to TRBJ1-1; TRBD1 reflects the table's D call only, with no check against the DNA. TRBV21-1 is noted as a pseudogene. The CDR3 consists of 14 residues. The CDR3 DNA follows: TGTGCCAGCAGTTGGGGGCGGAGTGGGACTGAAGCTTTCTTT. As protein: CASSWGRSGTEAFF.

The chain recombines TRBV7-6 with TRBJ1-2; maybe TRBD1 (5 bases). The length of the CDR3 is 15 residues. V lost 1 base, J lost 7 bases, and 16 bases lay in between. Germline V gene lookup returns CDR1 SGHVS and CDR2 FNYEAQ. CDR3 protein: CASSLEPTGASGYTF. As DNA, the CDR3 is TGTGCCAGCAGCTTAGAACCAACAGGAGCTAGTGGCTACACCTTC.

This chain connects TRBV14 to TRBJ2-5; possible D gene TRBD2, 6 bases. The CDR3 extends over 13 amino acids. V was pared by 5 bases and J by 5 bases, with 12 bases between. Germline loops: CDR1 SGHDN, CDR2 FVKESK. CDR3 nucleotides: TGTGCCAGCAGCGGTTTAGCGGTGGAGACCCAGTACTTC. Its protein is CASSGLAVETQYF.

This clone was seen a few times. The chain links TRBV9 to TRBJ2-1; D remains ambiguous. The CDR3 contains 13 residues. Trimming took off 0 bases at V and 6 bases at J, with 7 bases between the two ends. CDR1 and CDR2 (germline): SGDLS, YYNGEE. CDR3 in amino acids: CASSVGDFNEQFF. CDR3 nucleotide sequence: TGTGCCAGCAGCGTAGGTGACTTCAATGAGCAGTTCTTC.

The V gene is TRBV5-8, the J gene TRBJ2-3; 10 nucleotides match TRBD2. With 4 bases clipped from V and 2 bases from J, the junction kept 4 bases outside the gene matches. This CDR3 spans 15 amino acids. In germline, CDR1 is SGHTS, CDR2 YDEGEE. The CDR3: CASSLLAGATDTQYF. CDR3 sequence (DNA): TGTGCCAGCAGCCTCCTAGCGGGAGCCACAGATACGCAGTATTTT.

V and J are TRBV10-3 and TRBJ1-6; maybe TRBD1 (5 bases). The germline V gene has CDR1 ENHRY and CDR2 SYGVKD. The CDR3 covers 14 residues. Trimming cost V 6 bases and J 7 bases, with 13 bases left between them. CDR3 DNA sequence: TGTGCCATCAGCTTGGGACGGGGGAATTCACCCCTCCACTTT. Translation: CAISLGRGNSPLHF.

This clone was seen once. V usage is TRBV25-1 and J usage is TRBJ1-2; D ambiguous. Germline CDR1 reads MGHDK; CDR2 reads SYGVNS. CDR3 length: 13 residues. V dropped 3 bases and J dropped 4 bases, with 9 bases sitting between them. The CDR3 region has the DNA TGTGCCAGCAGTGAGGCGGGCCTCTATGGCTACACCTTC. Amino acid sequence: CASSEAGLYGYTF.